A selection of T cell receptor beta chains follows, all from one sample in a study of brain metastases from non-small cell lung cancer. Repertoires were generated with immunoSEQ multiplex PCR, while TCRdb's copy carries only in-frame clones and drops some. The sample holds around 1,500 clones; about 81% are singletons and the top ten take approximately 13%. The material sequenced was primary lung tumor tissue. The receptors shown here come from a donor at least 40 years old with non-small cell lung cancer. Each CDR3 is given with its conserved first and last residue.

v_gene: TRBV9
j_gene: TRBJ1-3
CDR3aa: CASSVTTRETAGNTIYF

v_gene: TRBV6-6
j_gene: TRBJ2-3
CDR3aa: CASSYGGAHTDTQYF

v_gene: TRBV5-4
j_gene: NA
CDR3aa: CASSWGQGRGNTIYF

v_gene: TRBV27
j_gene: TRBJ1-2
CDR3aa: CASRGLYGYTF

v_gene: TRBV7-2
j_gene: TRBJ1-5
CDR3aa: CASSETGVNQPQHF

v_gene: TRBV29-1
j_gene: TRBJ2-7
CDR3aa: CSGGDRRSSYEQYF

v_gene: TRBV6-5
j_gene: TRBJ2-3
CDR3aa: CTSSYSLTGTDTQYF

v_gene: TRBV11-2
j_gene: TRBJ2-6
CDR3aa: CASTDTGANVLTF

v_gene: TRBV9
j_gene: TRBJ2-2
CDR3aa: CASSVTTSLNTGELFF

v_gene: TRBV14
j_gene: TRBJ1-1
CDR3aa: CASSRFQGTEAFF

v_gene: TRBV19
j_gene: TRBJ2-7
CDR3aa: CASSPLGGYLIYEQYF

v_gene: TRBV28
j_gene: TRBJ2-1
CDR3aa: CASSFNSYPSGADEQFF

v_gene: TRBV4-1
j_gene: TRBJ2-5
CDR3aa: CASSQDRLLGGLETQYF

v_gene: TRBV6-5
j_gene: TRBJ2-3
CDR3aa: CASSTPRERADTQYF

v_gene: TRBV28
j_gene: TRBJ1-2
CDR3aa: CASSLLGTVYGYTF

v_gene: TRBV6-5
j_gene: TRBJ1-5
CDR3aa: CASTTGGNQPQHF

v_gene: TRBV10-2
j_gene: TRBJ1-2
CDR3aa: CASMGGDYGYTF

v_gene: TRBV7-3
j_gene: TRBJ1-1
CDR3aa: CASSPYLNTEAFF

v_gene: TRBV18
j_gene: TRBJ2-7
CDR3aa: CASSPTSGGSYEQYF

v_gene: TRBV19
j_gene: TRBJ1-6
CDR3aa: CASSSESSYNSPLHF

v_gene: TRBV2
j_gene: TRBJ1-5
CDR3aa: CATPLRQYSNQPQHF

v_gene: TRBV4-1
j_gene: TRBJ1-5
CDR3aa: CASSQDLSGVQPQHF

v_gene: TRBV9
j_gene: TRBJ2-7
CDR3aa: CASSVGTSGGFEQYF

v_gene: TRBV7-2
j_gene: TRBJ2-7
CDR3aa: CASSLASGRGSSYEQYF

v_gene: TRBV6-1
j_gene: TRBJ1-1
CDR3aa: CASSEGQGWNTEAFF

v_gene: TRBV5-1
j_gene: TRBJ2-6
CDR3aa: CASEQGTAGANVLTF

v_gene: TRBV4-3
j_gene: TRBJ1-1
CDR3aa: CASSLDRGRWGTEAFF

v_gene: TRBV28
j_gene: TRBJ2-7
CDR3aa: CASSPGGLTYEQYF

v_gene: TRBV12-3/TRBV12-4
j_gene: TRBJ1-5
CDR3aa: CASSKNQPQHF

v_gene: TRBV12-5
j_gene: TRBJ2-5
CDR3aa: CASGIQETQYF

v_gene: TRBV27
j_gene: TRBJ2-7
CDR3aa: CASSFEWTGTYEQYF

v_gene: TRBV5-1
j_gene: TRBJ1-1
CDR3aa: CASSLYQGAEAFF

v_gene: TRBV7-9
j_gene: TRBJ2-1
CDR3aa: CASSPQGQTTSYNEQFF

v_gene: TRBV18
j_gene: TRBJ2-5
CDR3aa: CASSPSLAGGRAETQYF

v_gene: TRBV12-3/TRBV12-4
j_gene: TRBJ1-2
CDR3aa: CASSFWQGSGYTF

v_gene: TRBV7-2
j_gene: TRBJ2-1
CDR3aa: CASSLEPRLSDNEQFF

v_gene: TRBV4-3
j_gene: TRBJ1-2
CDR3aa: CASSQSRTGGDGYTF